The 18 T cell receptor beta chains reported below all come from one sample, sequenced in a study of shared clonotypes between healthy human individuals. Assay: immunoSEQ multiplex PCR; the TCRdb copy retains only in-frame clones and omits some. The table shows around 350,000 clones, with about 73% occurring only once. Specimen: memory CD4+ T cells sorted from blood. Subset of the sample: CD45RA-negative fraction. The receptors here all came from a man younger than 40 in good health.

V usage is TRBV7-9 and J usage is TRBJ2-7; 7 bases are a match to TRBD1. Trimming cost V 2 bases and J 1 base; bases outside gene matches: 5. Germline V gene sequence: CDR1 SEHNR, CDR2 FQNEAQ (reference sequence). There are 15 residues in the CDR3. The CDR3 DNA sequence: TGTGCCAGCAGCTTAAATGCCAGGGGGTCCTACGAGCAGTACTTC. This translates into CASSLNARGSYEQYF.

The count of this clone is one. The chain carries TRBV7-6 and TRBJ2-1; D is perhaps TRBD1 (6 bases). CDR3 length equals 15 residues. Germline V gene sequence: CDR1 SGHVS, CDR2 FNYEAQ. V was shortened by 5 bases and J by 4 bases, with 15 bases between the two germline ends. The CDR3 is CASSPQDSRYNEQFF. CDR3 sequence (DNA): TGTGCCAGCAGCCCTCAGGACAGTAGATACAATGAGCAGTTCTTC.

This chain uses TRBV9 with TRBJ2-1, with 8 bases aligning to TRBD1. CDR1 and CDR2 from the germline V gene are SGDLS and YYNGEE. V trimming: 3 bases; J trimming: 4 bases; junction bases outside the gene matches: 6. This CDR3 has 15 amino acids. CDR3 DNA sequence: TGTGCCAGCAGCGCAGGGGGCTACCCGTACAATGAGCAGTTCTTC. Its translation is CASSAGGYPYNEQFF.

The chain's CDR3 is CASSVGAVTDTQYF. The CDR3 bases are TGCGCCAGCAGCGTTGGAGCAGTCACAGATACGCAGTATTTT. The J gene is TRBJ2-3, the V gene TRBV5-1; D remains ambiguous. Germline V CDR1 and CDR2: SGHRS, YFSETQ. V was cut by 4 bases and J by 2 bases, with 11 bases left in between. The CDR3 is 14 residues long.

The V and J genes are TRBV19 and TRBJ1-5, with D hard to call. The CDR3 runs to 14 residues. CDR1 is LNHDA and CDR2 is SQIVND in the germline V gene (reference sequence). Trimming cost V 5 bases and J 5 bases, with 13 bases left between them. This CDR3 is CASSSPVVDQPQHF. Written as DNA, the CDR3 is TGTGCCAGTAGTTCGCCAGTTGTGGATCAGCCCCAGCATTTT. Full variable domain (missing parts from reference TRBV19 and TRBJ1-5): DGGITQSPKYLFRKEGQNVTLSCEQNLNHDAMYWYRQDPGQGLRLIYYSQIVNDFQKGDIAEGYSVSREKKESFPLTVTSAQKNPTAFYLCASSSPVVDQPQHFGDGTRLSIL.

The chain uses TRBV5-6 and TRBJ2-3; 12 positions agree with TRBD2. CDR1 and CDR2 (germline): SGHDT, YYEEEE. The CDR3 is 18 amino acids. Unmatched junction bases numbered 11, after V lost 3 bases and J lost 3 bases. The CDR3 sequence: CASSSLRTSGRLTDTQYF. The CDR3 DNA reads TGTGCCAGCAGCTCACTACGCACTAGCGGGAGGCTTACAGATACGCAGTATTTT.

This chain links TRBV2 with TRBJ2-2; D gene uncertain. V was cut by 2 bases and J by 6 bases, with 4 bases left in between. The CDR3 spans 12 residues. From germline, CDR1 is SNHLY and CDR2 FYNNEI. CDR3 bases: TGTGCCAGCAGTGAACTCGCCGGGGAGCTGTTTTTT. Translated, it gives CASSELAGELFF.

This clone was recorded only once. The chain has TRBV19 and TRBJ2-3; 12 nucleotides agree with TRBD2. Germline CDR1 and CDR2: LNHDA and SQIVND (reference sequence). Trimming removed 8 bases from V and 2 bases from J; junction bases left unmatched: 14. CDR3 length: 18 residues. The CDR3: CASQTSGSVSLITDTQYF. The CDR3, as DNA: TGTGCCAGTCAGACTAGCGGGAGCGTCTCACTCATCACAGATACGCAGTATTTT.

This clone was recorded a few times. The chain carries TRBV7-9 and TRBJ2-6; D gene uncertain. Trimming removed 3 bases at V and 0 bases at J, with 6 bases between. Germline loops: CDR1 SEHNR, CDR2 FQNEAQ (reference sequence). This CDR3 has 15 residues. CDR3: CASSFAFSGANVLTF. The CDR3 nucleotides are TGTGCCAGCAGCTTTGCCTTCTCTGGGGCCAACGTCCTGACTTTC.

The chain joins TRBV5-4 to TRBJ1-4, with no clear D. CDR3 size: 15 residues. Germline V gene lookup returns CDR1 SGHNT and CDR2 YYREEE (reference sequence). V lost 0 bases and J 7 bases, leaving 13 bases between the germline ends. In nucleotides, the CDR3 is TGTGCCAGCAGCTTGGGAGGAGGCCTCGGTGAAAAACTGTTTTTT. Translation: CASSLGGGLGEKLFF.

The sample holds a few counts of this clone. The CDR3 sequence: CASSADTEAFF. CDR3 bases: TGCGCCAGCAGCGCTGACACTGAAGCTTTCTTT. This rearrangement joins TRBV5-1 to TRBJ1-1; D is unclear. Trimming took off 4 bases at V and 3 bases at J, with 4 bases between the two ends. Per the germline V gene, CDR1 is SGHRS and CDR2 is YFSETQ. The CDR3 length is 11 residues.

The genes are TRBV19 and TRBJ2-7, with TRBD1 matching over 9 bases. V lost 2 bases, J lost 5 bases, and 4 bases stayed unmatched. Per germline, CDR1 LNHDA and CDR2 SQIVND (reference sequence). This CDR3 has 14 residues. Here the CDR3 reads CASSITGQGHEQYF. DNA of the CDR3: TGTGCCAGTAGTATAACGGGACAGGGCCACGAGCAGTACTTC.

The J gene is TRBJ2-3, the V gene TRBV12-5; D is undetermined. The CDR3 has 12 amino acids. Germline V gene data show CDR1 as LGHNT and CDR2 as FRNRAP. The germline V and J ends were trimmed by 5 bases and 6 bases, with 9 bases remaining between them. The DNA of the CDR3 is TGTGCTAGTGGTCCCCGGTTGGATACGCAGTATTTT. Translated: CASGPRLDTQYF. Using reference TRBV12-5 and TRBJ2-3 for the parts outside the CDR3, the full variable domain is DARVTQTPRHKVTEMGQEVTMRCQPILGHNTVFWYRQTMMQGLELLAYFRNRAPLDDSGMPKDRFSAEMPDATLATLKIQPSEPRDSAVYFCASGPRLDTQYFGPGTRLTVL.

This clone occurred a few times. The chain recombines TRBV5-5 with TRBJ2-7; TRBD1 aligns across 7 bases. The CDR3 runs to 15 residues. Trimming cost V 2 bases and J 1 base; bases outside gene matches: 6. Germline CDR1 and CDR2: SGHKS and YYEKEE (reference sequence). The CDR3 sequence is CASSFRTGQSYEQYF. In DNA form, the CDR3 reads TGTGCCAGCAGCTTCAGGACAGGCCAATCCTACGAGCAGTACTTC.

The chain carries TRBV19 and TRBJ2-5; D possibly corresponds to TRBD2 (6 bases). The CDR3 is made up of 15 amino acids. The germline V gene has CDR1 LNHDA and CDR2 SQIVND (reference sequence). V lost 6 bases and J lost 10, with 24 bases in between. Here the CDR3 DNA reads TGTGCCAGTAGCCGAAGGGACTCCGCCAAAAGGGACCAGTACTTC. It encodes CASSRRDSAKRDQYF.

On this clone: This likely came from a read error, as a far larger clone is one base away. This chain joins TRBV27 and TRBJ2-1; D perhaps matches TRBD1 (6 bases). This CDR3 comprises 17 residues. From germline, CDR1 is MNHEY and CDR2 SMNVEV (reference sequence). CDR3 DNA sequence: TGTGCCAGCAGCCAAAGGTGGACAGCCTTTTCCTGCAATGAGCAGTTCTTC. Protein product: CASSQRWTAFSCNEQFF.

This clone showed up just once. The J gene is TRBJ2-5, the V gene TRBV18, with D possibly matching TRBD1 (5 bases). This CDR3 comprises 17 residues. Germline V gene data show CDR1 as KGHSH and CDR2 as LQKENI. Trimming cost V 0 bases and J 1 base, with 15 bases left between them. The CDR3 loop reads CASSPPMGQVLQETQYF. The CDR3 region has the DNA TGTGCCAGCTCACCACCTATGGGGCAGGTCCTCCAAGAGACCCAGTACTTC.

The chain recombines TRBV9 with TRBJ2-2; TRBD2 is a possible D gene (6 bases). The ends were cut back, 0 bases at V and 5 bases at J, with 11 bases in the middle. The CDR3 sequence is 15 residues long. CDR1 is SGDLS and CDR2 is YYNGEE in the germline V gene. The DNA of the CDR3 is TGTGCCAGCAGCGTAGTCGGGACTCAGACCGGGGAGCTGTTTTTT. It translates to CASSVVGTQTGELFF.